This TCR beta chain was observed in a study of early T cells in non-severe SARS-CoV-2 infection. Study summary: Chains stayed unpaired after sequencing of bulk RNA from unsorted whole blood.

V lost 8 bases to trimming and J lost 5 bases, with 16 bases between them. The CDR3 is 14 residues long. The germline V gene encodes CDR1 MDHEN and CDR2 SYDVKM. Separate cDNA molecules each had unique molecular identifiers attached to them. TCRdb itself ran the 5' RACE reads through MiXCR, one entry per CDR3 protein. The sample includes 60,000 or so distinct CDR3 sequences, about an eighth of them seen just once. The clonotype comes from an adult who was a healthcare worker with PCR-confirmed SARS-CoV-2 infection or an uninfected control (not recorded which). The gene calls are TRBV28 and TRBJ1-5; possible D gene TRBD1, 6 bases. Sequenced material: whole blood. In DNA form, the CDR3 reads TGTGCCAGCGACCCGCAGGGGTTCTATCAGCCCCAGCATTTT. As protein: CASDPQGFYQPQHF.